This TCR beta chain was obtained from a study of blood T cell repertoires in COVID-19. Overall study context: The study drew acute and convalescent COVID-19 samples from the United States, Italy and Spain. The cDNA or gDNA used as material had been derived from T cells, B-cell-depleted T cells, or PBMCs.

As handled by the study authors: Estimation of nucleated cell counts relied on the amplification of reference gene primers. Data came from immunoSEQ multiplex PCR; TCRdb stores just in-frame clones and leaves some out. V, J and clone size were drawn from that table, and D and trimming were deduced from the DNA. The sample yields more than 90,000 clones, less than 85% seen once. This CDR3 is built from 14 residues. Trimming pared 6 bases from V and 4 bases from J, leaving 15 bases between. Germline CDR1 reads MNHEY; CDR2 reads SVGEGT. The chain recombines TRBV6-2 or TRBV6-3 with TRBJ1-2; weak D call: TRBD1 (6 bases). The clonotype comes from a woman in her 70s with active or convalescent COVID-19. The sample was peripheral blood. The DNA for the CDR3 is TGTGCCAGCAGCCGCTCGGGGGGCTCCTATGGCTACACCTTC. Its protein is CASSRSGGSYGYTF.